The TCR beta chain described here comes from a study of T cells in Graves' hyperthyroidism and ophthalmopathy. TCR beta CDR3 region amplification was performed from RNA transcripts. TCR CDR3 regions were first amplified by RT-PCR with HTBI primers. TCRdb reprocessed the multiplex PCR reads via MiXCR and lists one record per CDR3 protein. Among fewer than 700,000 distinct CDR3 sequences listed, 15% to 20% were seen once. Clinical symptoms, serum thyroxine, TRAb, thyroid ultrasound and orbital computed tomography established diagnosis. The TCR sequence derives from a woman in her thirties with Graves' hyperthyroidism. The source material was blood.

In DNA form, the CDR3 reads TGTGCCAGTAGTTGGGGCTCATCCCGTCACACCGGGGAGCTGTTTTTT. Protein: CASSWGSSRHTGELFF. The chain carries TRBV19 and TRBJ2-2, with D possibly TRBD1 on 5 matching bases. CDR1 and CDR2 (germline): LNHDA, SQIVND (reference sequence). The CDR3 runs to 16 residues. The V end lost 5 bases, the J end lost 3 bases, and 16 bases lay between the germline ends.